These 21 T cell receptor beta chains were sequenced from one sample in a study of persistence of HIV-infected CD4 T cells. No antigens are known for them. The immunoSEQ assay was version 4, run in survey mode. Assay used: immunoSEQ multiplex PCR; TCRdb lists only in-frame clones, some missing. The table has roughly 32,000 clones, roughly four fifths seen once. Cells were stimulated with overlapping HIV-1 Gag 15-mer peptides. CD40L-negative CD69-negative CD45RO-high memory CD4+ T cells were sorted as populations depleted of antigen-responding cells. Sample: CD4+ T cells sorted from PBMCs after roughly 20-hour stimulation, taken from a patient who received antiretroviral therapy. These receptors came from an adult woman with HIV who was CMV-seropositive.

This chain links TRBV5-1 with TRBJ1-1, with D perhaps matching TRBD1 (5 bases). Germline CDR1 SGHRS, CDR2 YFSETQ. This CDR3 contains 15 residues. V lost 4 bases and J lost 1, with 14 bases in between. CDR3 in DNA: TGCGCCAGCAGCGTGGGAGGGCAGGGGAACACTGAAGCTTTCTTT. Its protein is CASSVGGQGNTEAFF.

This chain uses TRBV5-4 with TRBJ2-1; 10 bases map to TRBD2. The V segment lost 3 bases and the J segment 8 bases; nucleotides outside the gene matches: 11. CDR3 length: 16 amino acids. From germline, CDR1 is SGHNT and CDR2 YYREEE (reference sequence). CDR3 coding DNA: TGTGCCAGCAGCTCCCGCCAGCGGGAGGGCCGGGATGAGCAGTTCTTC. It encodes CASSSRQREGRDEQFF.

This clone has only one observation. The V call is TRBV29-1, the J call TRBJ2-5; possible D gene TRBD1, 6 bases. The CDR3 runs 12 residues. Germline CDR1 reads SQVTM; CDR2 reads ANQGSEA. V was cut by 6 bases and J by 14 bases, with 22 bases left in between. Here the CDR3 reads CSVVRPRDTVYF. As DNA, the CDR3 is TGCAGCGTGGTAAGACCCCGGGACACGGTTTACTTC.

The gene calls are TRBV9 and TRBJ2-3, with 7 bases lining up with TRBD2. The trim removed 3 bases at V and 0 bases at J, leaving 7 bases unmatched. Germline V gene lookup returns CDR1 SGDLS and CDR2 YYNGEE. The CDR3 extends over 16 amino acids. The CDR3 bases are TGTGCCAGCAGCGGAGCTAGCGGCCAAAGCACAGATACGCAGTATTTT. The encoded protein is CASSGASGQSTDTQYF.

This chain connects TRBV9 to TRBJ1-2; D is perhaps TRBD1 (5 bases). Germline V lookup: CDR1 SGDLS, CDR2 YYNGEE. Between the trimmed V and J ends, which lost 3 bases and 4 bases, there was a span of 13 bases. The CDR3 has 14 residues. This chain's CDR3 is CASSEGAFRYGYTF. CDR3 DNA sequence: TGTGCCAGCAGCGAAGGGGCCTTCCGCTATGGCTACACCTTC.

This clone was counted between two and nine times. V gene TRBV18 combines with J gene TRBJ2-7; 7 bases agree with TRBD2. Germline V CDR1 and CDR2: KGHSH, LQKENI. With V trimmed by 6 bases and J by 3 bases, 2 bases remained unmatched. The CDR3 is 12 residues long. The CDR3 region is CASSGGGYEQYF. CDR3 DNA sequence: TGTGCCAGCTCGGGGGGGGGCTACGAGCAGTACTTC.

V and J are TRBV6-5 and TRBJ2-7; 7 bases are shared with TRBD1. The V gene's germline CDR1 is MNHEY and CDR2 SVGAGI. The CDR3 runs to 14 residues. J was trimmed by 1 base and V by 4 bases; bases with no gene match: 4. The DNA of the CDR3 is TGTGCCAGCAGTTTAAGGGGGCGGTCCTACGAGCAGTACTTC. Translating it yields CASSLRGRSYEQYF.

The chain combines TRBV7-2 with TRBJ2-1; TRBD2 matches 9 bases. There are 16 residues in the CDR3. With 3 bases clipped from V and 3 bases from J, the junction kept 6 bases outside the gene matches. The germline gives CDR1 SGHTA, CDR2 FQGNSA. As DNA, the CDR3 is TGTGCCAGCAGCTTTTCCGCGGGGGGGAACTACAATGAGCAGTTCTTC. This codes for CASSFSAGGNYNEQFF.

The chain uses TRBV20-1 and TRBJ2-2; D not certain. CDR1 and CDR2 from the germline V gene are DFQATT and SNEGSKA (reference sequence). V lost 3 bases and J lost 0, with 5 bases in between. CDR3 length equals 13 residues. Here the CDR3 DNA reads TGCAGTGCTAGTGGAGCGAACACCGGGGAGCTGTTTTTT. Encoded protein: CSASGANTGELFF.

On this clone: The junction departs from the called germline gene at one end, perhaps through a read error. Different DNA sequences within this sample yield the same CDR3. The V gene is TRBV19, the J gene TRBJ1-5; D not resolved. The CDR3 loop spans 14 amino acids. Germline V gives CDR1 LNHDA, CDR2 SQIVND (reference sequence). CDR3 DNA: TGCGCCAGTAGTCAGGCCCCCTCATTTCAGCCCCAGCATTTT. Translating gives CASSQAPSFQPQHF.

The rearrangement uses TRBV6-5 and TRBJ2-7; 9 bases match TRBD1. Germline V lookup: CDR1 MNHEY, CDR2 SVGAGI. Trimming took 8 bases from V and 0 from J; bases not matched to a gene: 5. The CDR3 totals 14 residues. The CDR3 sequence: CASLLTGGSYEQYF. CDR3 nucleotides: TGTGCCAGCTTGCTGACAGGGGGCTCCTACGAGCAGTACTTC.

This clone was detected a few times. The CDR3 reads CASSPPPGANTEAFF. In nucleotides, the CDR3 is TGTGCCAGCAGCCCTCCCCCGGGGGCGAACACTGAAGCTTTCTTT. This chain joins TRBV5-4 and TRBJ1-1, with D maybe TRBD1 (6 bases). Germline V gene lookup returns CDR1 SGHNT and CDR2 YYREEE (reference sequence). The CDR3 runs 15 residues. V lost 4 bases and J lost 1, with 14 bases in between.

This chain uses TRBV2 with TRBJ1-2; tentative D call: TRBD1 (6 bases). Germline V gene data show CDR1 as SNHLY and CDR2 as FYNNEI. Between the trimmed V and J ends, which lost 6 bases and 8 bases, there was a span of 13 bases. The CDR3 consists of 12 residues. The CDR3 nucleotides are TGTGCCAGCAGGCGGGGGGCGCAGGGCTACACCTTC. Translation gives CASRRGAQGYTF.

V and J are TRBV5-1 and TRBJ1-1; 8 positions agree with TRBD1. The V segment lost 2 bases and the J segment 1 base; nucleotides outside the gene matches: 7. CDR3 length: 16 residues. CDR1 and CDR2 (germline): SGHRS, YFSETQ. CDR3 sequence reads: CASSFGQGMWNTEAFF. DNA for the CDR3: TGCGCCAGCAGCTTCGGACAGGGAATGTGGAACACTGAAGCTTTCTTT.

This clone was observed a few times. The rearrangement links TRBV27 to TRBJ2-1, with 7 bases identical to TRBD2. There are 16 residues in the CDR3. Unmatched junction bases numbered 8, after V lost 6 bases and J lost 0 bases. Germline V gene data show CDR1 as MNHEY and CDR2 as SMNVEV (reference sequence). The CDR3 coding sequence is TGTGCCAGCAGATCTCCGGGCGGGAGCTCCTACAATGAGCAGTTCTTC. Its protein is CASRSPGGSSYNEQFF.

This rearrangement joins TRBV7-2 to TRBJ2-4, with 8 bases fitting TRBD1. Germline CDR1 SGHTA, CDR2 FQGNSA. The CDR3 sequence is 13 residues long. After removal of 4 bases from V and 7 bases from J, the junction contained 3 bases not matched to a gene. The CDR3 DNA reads TGTGCCAGCAGCTCCCGGACAGGGAACATTCAGTACTTC. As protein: CASSSRTGNIQYF.

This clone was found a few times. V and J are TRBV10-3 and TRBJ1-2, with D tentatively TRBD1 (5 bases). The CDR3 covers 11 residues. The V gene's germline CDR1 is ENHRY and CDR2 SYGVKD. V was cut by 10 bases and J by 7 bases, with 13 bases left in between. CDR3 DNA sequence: TGTGCCACCAAGGGGTTGACTGGCTACACCTTC. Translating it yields CATKGLTGYTF.

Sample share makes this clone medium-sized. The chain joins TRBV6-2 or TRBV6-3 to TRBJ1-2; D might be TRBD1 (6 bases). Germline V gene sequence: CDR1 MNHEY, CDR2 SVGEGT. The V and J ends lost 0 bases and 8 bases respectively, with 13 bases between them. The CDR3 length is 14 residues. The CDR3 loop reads CASSYSGRGEGYTF. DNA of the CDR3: TGTGCCAGCAGTTACTCAGGCAGGGGAGAGGGCTACACCTTC.

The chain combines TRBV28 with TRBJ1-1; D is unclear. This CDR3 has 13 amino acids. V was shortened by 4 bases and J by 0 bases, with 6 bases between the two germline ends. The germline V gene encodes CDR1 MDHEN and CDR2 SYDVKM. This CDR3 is CASSSTLNTEAFF. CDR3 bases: TGTGCCAGCAGTTCGACACTGAACACTGAAGCTTTCTTT.

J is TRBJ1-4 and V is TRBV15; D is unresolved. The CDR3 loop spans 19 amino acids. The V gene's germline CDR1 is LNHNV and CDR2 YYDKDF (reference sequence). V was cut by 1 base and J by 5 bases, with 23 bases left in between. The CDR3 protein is CATSRGKGQDDPDNEKLFF. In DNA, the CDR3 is TGTGCCACCAGCAGAGGCAAAGGGCAAGATGATCCCGACAATGAAAAACTGTTTTTT.

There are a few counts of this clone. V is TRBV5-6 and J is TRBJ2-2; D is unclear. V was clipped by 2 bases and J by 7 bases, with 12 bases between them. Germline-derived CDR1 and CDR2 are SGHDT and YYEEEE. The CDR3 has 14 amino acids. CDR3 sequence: CASSFEQAYGELFF. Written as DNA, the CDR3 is TGTGCCAGCAGCTTTGAGCAGGCCTACGGGGAGCTGTTTTTT.